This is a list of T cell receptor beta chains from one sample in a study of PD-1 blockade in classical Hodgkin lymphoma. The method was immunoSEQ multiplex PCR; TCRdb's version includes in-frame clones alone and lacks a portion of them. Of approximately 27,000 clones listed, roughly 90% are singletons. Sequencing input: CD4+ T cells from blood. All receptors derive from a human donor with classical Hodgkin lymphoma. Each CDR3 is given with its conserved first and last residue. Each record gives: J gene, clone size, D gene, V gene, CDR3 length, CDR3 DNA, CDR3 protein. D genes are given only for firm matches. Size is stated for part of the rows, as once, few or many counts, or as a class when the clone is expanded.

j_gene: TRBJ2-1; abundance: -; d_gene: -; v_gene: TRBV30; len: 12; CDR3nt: TGTGCCGGGAGTGCCCGCTACAATGAGCAGTTCTTC; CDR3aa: CAGSARYNEQFF
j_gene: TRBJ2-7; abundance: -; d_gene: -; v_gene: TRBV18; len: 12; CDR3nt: TGTGCCAGCTCACGAGTCCTCTACGAGCAGTACTTC; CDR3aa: CASSRVLYEQYF
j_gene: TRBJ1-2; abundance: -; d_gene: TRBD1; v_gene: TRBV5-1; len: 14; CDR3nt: TGCGCCAGCAGCTTGACAGGGGTGAGCTATGGCTACACCTTC; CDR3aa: CASSLTGVSYGYTF
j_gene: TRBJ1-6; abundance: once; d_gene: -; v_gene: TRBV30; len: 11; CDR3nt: TGTGCCTGGAGGGCCAATTCACCCCTCCACTTT; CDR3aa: CAWRANSPLHF
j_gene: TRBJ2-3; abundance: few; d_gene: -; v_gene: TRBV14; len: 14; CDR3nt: TGTGCCAGCAGCCCTCACAGGGGCACAGATACGCAGTATTTT; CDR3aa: CASSPHRGTDTQYF
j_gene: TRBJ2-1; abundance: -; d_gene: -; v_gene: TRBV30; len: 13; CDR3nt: TGTGCCTGGAGCGAACAGCCCGGTTACGAGCAGTTCTTC; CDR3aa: CAWSEQPGYEQFF
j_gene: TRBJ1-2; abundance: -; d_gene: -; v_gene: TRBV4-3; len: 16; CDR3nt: TGCGCCAGCAGCCAAGACTACCGAGGGCCCTACTGGGGCTACACCTTC; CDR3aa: CASSQDYRGPYWGYTF
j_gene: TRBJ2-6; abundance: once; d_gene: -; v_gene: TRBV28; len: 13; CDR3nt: TGTGCCAGCAGTTTCAAGGTTGCCAACGTCCTGACTTTC; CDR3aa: CASSFKVANVLTF
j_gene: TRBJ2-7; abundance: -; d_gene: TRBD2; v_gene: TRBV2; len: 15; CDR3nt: TGTGCCAGCAGTCAGTTCGCGGGAGGGGTCTACGAGCAGTACTTC; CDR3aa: CASSQFAGGVYEQYF
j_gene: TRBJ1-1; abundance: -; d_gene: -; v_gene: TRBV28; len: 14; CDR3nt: TGTGCCAGCAGCCCCCTCACATCCGGCCCTGAAGCTTTCTTT; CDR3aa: CASSPLTSGPEAFF
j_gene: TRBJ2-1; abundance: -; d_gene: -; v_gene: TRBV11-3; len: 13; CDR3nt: TGTGCCAGCAGCTTAGATCCAGGGGATGAGCAGTTCTTC; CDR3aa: CASSLDPGDEQFF